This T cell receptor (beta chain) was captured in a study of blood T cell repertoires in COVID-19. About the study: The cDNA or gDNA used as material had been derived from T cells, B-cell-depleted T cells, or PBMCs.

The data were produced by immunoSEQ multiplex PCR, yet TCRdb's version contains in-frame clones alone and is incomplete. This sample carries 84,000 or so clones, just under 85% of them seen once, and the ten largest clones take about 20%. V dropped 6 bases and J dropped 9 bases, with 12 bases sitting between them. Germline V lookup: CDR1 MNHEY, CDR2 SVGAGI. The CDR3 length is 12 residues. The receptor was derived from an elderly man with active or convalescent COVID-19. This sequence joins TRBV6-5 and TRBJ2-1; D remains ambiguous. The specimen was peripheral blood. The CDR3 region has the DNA TGTGCCAGCAGCACCGTGGGCAGTGAGCAGTTCTTC. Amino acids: CASSTVGSEQFF.